Included here is one TCR beta chain sequence, with context. The antigen is undetermined. This entry is derived from a study of monozygotic twins with inflammatory bowel disease. Whole-study findings and limits: A distinction between different T cell subtypes was not possible.

For each CDR3 protein, TCRdb gives one entry from its re-call of the 5' RACE reads, without DNA. Here the sample table reports 110,000 to 150,000 distinct CDR3 sequences. The V gene's germline CDR1 is MNHNS and CDR2 SASEGT. There are 16 residues in the CDR3. This clonotype was sampled from a human donor with ulcerative colitis or Crohn's disease, or a healthy co-twin of an affected twin (not recorded which). The chain recombines TRBV6-1 with TRBJ1-5; TCRdb outputs TRBD1, but without DNA this stays unchecked. Sequenced material: blood. The CDR3 is CASSDPGTGVDQPQHF.